This T cell receptor (beta chain) is drawn from a study of T-cell memory formation after mild COVID-19. This clonotype has more than one count but fewer than ten. V lost 5 bases and J lost 0; bases outside the gene matches: 5. This CDR3 is 16 amino acids long. Germline CDR1 and CDR2: KGHDR and SFDVKD. TCRdb called the 5' RACE reads again in MiXCR, with one record for every CDR3 protein. The sample has some 130,000 distinct CDR3 sequences, roughly 15% seen once. The sequenced material came from PBMCs or a T cell subset sorted from them (not recorded which). V is TRBV24-1 and J is TRBJ2-7; 11 positions match TRBD2. This sequence originates from an adult woman who had mild COVID-19 (a few samples of this study predate the infection). Cell type and time point are not known. The CDR3 loop is CATSGGTSGASYEQYF. The DNA of the CDR3 is TGTGCCACCAGTGGAGGGACTAGCGGAGCCTCCTACGAGCAGTACTTC.